The rows below give T cell receptor beta chains drawn from one sample of a study of technical replicates of blood from a handful of donors. Measured with immunoSEQ multiplex PCR; TCRdb has only the in-frame clones, and not every one. Altogether around 100,000 clones are present, 96% being singletons, with the ten largest covering roughly 0.33%. Sequenced: T cells isolated from PBMCs. These receptor sequences come from a human donor in good health. Both conserved end residues are part of each CDR3. Fields, in order: V gene, D gene, clone size, J gene, CDR3 length, CDR3 protein, CDR3 DNA. The D gene is left open where the match is weak. Rows may omit the clone size; those that give it use once, few, many or a size class.

>TRBV27|TRBD1|few|TRBJ1-4|16
CASSLSGDRDNEKLFF
TGTGCCAGCAGTTTATCGGGGGACAGGGACAATGAAAAACTGTTTTTT
>TRBV15|TRBD1|.|TRBJ1-5|16
CATSRVETGVGQPQHF
TGTGCCACCAGCAGAGTAGAGACAGGGGTAGGGCAGCCCCAGCATTTT
>TRBV11-2|.|.|TRBJ2-5|14
CASSPSGAWETQYF
TGTGCCAGCAGCCCTAGTGGCGCTTGGGAGACCCAGTACTTC
>TRBV28|.|.|TRBJ2-5|14
CASSADTQQETQYF
TGTGCCAGCAGTGCCGACACGCAGCAAGAGACCCAGTACTTC
>TRBV28|TRBD2|.|TRBJ2-1|18
CASIPGGASGFKDNEQFF
TGTGCCAGCATTCCGGGGGGAGCTAGCGGGTTTAAGGACAATGAGCAGTTCTTC
>TRBV28|.|once|TRBJ1-1|13
CASSLTVSPEAFF
TGTGCCAGCAGTCTCACAGTTTCTCCTGAAGCTTTCTTT
>TRBV2|.|.|TRBJ1-1|11
CASSAPNEAFF
TGTGCCAGCAGTGCCCCTAATGAAGCTTTCTTT
>TRBV29-1|TRBD2|.|TRBJ2-5|18
CSVTGTSGSGGTQETQYF
TGCAGCGTTACCGGGACTAGCGGCTCTGGGGGTACCCAAGAGACCCAGTACTTC
>TRBV5-1|.|.|TRBJ1-4|14
CASQEDAWSEKLFF
TGCGCCAGCCAGGAGGACGCGTGGTCCGAAAAACTGTTTTTT
>TRBV19|TRBD1|.|TRBJ1-5|15
CASSSLGQGNQPQHF
TGTGCCAGTAGCTCTCTAGGACAGGGAAATCAGCCCCAGCATTTT
>TRBV6-5|TRBD2|.|TRBJ2-7|14
CASTPTSGSSEQYF
TGTGCCAGCACCCCGACTAGCGGGAGTAGCGAGCAGTACTTC
>TRBV19|TRBD1|once|TRBJ1-1|13
CASSLDRETEAFF
TGTGCCAGTAGCCTGGACAGGGAGACTGAAGCTTTCTTT
>TRBV6-6|TRBD1|.|TRBJ2-7|14
CASREQGASYEQYF
TGTGCCAGCAGAGAACAGGGGGCCTCCTACGAGCAGTACTTC
>TRBV18|.|.|TRBJ1-2|16
CASSPPLMRTNYGYTF
TGTGCCAGCTCACCACCCCTCATGAGGACTAACTATGGCTACACCTTC
>TRBV2|.|.|TRBJ1-2|12
CASRGLYYGYTF
TGTGCCAGCAGGGGCCTATACTATGGCTACACCTTC
>TRBV7-3|TRBD2|.|TRBJ2-3|19
CASSLGGILAGTLTDTQYF
TGTGCCAGCAGCTTAGGGGGAATCCTAGCGGGTACCCTCACAGATACGCAGTATTTT
>TRBV6-5|TRBD1|.|TRBJ1-1|14
CASSYSRGQGTTFF
TGTGCCAGCAGTTACTCGAGGGGACAGGGAACAACTTTCTTT